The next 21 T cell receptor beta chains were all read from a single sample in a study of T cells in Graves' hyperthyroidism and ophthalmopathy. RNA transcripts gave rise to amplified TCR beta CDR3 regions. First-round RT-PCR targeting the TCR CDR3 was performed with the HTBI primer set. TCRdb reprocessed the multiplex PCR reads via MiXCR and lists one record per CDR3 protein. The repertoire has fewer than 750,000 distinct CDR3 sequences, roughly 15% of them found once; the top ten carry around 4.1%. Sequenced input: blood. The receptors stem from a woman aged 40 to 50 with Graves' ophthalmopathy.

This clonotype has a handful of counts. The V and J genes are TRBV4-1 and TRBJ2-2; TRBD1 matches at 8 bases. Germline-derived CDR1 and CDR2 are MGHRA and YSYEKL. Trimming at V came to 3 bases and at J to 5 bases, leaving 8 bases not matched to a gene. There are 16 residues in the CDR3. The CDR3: CASSQVGQGVTGELFF. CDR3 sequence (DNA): TGCGCCAGCAGCCAGGTTGGACAGGGAGTGACCGGGGAGCTGTTTTTT.

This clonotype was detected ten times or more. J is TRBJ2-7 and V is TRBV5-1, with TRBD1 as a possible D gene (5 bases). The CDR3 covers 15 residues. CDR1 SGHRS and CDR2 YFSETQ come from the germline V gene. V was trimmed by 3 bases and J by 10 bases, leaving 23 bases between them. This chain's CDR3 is CASSSSTMGQTQQYF. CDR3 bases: TGCGCCAGCAGCTCATCAACCATGGGGCAGACGCAACAGTACTTC.

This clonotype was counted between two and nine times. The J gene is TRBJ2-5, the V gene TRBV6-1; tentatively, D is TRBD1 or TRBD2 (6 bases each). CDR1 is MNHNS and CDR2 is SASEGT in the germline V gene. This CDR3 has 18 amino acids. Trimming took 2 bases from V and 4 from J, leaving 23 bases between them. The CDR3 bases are TGTGCCAGCAGTGAATCAGGGTGGCGGGCCGGAGGGGGAGAGACCCAGTACTTC. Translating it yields CASSESGWRAGGGETQYF.

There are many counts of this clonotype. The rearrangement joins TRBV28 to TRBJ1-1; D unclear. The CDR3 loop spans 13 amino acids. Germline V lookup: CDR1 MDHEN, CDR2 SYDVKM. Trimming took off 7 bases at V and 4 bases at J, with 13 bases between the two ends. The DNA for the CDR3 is TGTGCCAGCATGGTGAATATGGGCACTGAAGCTTTCTTT. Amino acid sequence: CASMVNMGTEAFF.

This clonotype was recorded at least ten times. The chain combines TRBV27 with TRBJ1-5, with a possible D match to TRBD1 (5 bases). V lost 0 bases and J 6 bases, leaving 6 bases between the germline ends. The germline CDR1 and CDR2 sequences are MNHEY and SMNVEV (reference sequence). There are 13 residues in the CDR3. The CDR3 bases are TGTGCCAGCAGTTTATCGGGGCGTCAGCCCCAGCATTTT. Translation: CASSLSGRQPQHF.

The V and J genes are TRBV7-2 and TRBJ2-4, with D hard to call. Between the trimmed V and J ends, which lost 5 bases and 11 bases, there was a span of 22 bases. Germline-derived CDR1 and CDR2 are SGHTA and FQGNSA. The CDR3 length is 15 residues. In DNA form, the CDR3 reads TGTGCCAGCAGCCCTCGAGCTAGTTCGGATGTCTTTCAGTACTTC. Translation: CASSPRASSDVFQYF.

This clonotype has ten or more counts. The CDR3: CASSVGFSGANVLTF. The CDR3 DNA reads as TGTGCCAGCAGTGTTGGTTTCTCTGGGGCCAACGTCCTGACTTTC. The chain links TRBV2 to TRBJ2-6; D is undetermined. The CDR3 covers 15 residues. The germline V and J ends were trimmed by 4 bases and 0 bases, with 7 bases remaining between them. Germline V gene lookup returns CDR1 SNHLY and CDR2 FYNNEI.

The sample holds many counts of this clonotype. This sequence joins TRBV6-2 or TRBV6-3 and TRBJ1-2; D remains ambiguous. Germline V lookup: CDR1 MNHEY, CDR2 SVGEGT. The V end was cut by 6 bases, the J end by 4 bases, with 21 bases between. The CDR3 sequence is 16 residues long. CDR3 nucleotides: TGTGCCAGCAGCCCTCACGGTCCCGGCGGGTCCTATGGCTACACCTTC. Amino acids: CASSPHGPGGSYGYTF.

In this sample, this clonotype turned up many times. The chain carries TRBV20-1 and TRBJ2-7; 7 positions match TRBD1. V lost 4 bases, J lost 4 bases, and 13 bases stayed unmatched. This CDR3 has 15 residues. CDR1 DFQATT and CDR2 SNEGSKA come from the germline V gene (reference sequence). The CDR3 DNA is TGCAGTGCTAACGACAGGGATTCGGTTGGGTACGAGCAGTACTTC. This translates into CSANDRDSVGYEQYF.

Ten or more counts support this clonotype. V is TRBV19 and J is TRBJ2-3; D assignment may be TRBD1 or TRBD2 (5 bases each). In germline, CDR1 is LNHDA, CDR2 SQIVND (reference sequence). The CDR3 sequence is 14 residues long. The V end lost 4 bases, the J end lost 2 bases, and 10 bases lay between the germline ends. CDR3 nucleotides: TGTGCCAGTAGTAAGTGGGGGAACACAGATACGCAGTATTTT. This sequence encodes CASSKWGNTDTQYF. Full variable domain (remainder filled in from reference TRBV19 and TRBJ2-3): DGGITQSPKYLFRKEGQNVTLSCEQNLNHDAMYWYRQDPGQGLRLIYYSQIVNDFQKGDIAEGYSVSREKKESFPLTVTSAQKNPTAFYLCASSKWGNTDTQYFGPGTRLTVL.

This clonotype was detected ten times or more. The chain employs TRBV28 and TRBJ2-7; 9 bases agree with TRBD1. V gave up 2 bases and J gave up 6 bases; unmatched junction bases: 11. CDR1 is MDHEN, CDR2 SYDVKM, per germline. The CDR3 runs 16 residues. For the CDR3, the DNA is TGTGCCAGCAGTTTAGTCGCCGGGACAGGGTGGATCGAGCAGTACTTC. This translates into CASSLVAGTGWIEQYF.

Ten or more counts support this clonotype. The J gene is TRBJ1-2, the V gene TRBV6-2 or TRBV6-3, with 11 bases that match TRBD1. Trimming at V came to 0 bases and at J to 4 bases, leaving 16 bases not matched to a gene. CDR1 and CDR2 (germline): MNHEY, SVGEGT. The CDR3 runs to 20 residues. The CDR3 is CASSYSSKTRTGGAGYGYTF. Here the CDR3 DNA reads TGTGCCAGCAGTTACTCGAGCAAAACTAGGACAGGGGGCGCGGGCTATGGCTACACCTTC.

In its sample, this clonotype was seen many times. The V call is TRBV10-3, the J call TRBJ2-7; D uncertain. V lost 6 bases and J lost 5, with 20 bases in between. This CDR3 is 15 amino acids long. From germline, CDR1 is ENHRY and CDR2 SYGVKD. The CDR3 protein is CAISHSAARRNEQYF. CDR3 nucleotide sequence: TGTGCCATCAGCCACAGTGCGGCCCGGCGTAACGAGCAGTACTTC.

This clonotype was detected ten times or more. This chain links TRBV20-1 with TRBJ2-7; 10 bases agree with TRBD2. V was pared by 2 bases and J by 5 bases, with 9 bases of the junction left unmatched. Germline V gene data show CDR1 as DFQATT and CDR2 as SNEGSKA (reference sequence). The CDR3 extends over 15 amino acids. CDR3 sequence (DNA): TGCAGTGCTAGAAACCTAGCGGGAGCCCCCCACGAGCAGTACTTC. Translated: CSARNLAGAPHEQYF.

For the CDR3, the DNA is TGCGCCAGCCAGGACACACGTGGCTCCTACGAGCAGTACTTC. Residues: CASQDTRGSYEQYF. The gene calls are TRBV10-1 and TRBJ2-7; perhaps TRBD1 as D (5 bases). The CDR3 has 14 residues. Trimming took off 8 bases at V and 0 bases at J, with 14 bases between the two ends. Germline V gene lookup returns CDR1 WNHNN and CDR2 SYGVQD (reference sequence).

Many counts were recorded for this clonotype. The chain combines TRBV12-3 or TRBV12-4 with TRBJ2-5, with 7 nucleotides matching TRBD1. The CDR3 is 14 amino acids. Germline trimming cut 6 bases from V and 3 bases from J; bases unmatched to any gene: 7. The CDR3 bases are TGTGCCAGCAGCCAACTTGACAGGGAAGAGACCCAGTACTTC. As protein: CASSQLDREETQYF.

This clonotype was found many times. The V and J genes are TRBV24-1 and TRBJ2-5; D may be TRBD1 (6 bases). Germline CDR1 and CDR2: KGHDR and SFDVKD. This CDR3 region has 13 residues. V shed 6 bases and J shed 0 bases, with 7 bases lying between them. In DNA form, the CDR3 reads TGTGCCACCAGTACAGGGTACCAAGAGACCCAGTACTTC. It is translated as CATSTGYQETQYF.

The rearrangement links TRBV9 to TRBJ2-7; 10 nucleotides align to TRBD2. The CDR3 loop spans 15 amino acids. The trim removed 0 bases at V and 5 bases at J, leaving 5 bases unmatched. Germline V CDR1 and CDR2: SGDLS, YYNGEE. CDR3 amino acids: CASSVGLAGVNEQYF. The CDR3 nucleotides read TGTGCCAGCAGCGTAGGCCTAGCGGGAGTGAACGAGCAGTACTTC.

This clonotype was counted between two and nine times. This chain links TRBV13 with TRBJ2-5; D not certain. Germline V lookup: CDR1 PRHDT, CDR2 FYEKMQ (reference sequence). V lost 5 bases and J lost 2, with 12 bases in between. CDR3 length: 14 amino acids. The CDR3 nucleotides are TGTGCCAGCAGCCCCCGACTGGATCAAGAGACCCAGTACTTC. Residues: CASSPRLDQETQYF.

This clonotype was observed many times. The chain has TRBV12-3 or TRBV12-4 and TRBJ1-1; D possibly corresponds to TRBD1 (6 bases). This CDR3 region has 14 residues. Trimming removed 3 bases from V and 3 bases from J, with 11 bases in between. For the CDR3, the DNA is TGTGCCAGCAGTTTTTTGGAGGGGGACACTGAAGCTTTCTTT. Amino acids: CASSFLEGDTEAFF.

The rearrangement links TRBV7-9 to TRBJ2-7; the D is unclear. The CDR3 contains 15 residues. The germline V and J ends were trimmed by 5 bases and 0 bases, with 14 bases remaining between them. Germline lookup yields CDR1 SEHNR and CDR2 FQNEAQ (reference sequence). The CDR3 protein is CASSLSDMSSYEQYF. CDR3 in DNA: TGTGCCAGCAGCCTCTCGGATATGAGCTCCTACGAGCAGTACTTC.